This T cell receptor beta chain emerged from a study of OX40 agonist ivuxolimab in advanced cancers. Whole-study context: Patients were treated with intravenous ivuxolimab, dosed at 0.01 to 10 mg/kg and infused every 2 weeks.

Findings of the study overall: Clonal expansion was seen in CD4+ and CD8+ blood T cells by week 6 at 0.1 to 3.0 mg/kg.

With 5 bases removed from V and 1 base from J, the gap between germline ends came to 8 bases. The CDR3 spans 14 residues. Germline assignment: CDR1 SGHTA and CDR2 FQGTGA. As concerns this clone: The antigen is unknown.

Using immunoSEQ multiplex PCR, the repertoire was profiled, and TCRdb retains in-frame clones only, with some absent. The sample contains some 30,000 clones, approximately 89% of which appear only once. The chain carries TRBV7-3 and TRBJ2-2, with no clear D. The specimen was CD4+ or CD8+ T cells sorted from blood, collected in a trial of the OX40 agonist ivuxolimab. The receptor's source is an adult with an advanced solid tumor such as melanoma, head and neck, liver or kidney cancer. The CDR3 sequence is CASSPIRNTGELFF. As DNA, the CDR3 is TGTGCCAGCAGCCCAATAAGGAACACCGGGGAGCTGTTTTTT.